These 23 T cell receptor beta chains share one sample of origin, sequenced in a study of blood T cell repertoires in COVID-19. Repertoires were generated with immunoSEQ multiplex PCR, while TCRdb's copy carries only in-frame clones and drops some. The sample lists hundreds of thousands of clones, roughly 80% occurring once. Sequencing was done on a sample of peripheral blood. These receptors were obtained from a woman older than 75 with acute or convalescent COVID-19.

The chain carries TRBV16 and TRBJ1-6, with D possibly matching TRBD1 (5 bases). CDR3 length: 15 amino acids. Germline V gene lookup returns CDR1 KGHSY and CDR2 FQNENV. Trimming took off 0 bases at V and 9 bases at J, with 12 bases between the two ends. The CDR3 is CASSQSKGIGSPLHF. DNA of the CDR3: TGTGCCAGCAGCCAATCAAAGGGGATCGGTTCACCCCTCCACTTT.

V is TRBV5-1 and J is TRBJ2-1; TRBD1 aligns across 7 bases. V was clipped by 5 bases and J by 0 bases; unmatched bases: 8. The CDR3 totals 16 residues. CDR1 and CDR2 from the germline V gene are SGHRS and YFSETQ. The CDR3 here is CASRGEGGSSYNEQFF. In DNA, the CDR3 is TGCGCCAGCAGGGGGGAAGGGGGCAGCTCCTACAATGAGCAGTTCTTC.

This rearrangement joins TRBV7-9 to TRBJ1-2; D remains unclear. V gave up 1 base and J gave up 2 bases, with 2 bases separating them. Germline CDR1 reads SEHNR; CDR2 reads FQNEAQ (reference sequence). The CDR3 is made up of 12 amino acids. The CDR3: CASSLVNYGYTF. The CDR3 DNA follows: TGTGCCAGCAGCTTAGTAAACTATGGCTACACCTTC.

V gene TRBV19 combines with J gene TRBJ2-2; possibly TRBD1 for D (6 bases). The length of the CDR3 is 17 residues. Germline loops: CDR1 LNHDA, CDR2 SQIVND (reference sequence). The V end lost 8 bases, the J end lost 4 bases, and 23 bases lay between the germline ends. DNA for the CDR3: TGTGCCAGTGGGAGACAGGACGGGTTGGGCGGCACCGGGGAGCTGTTTTTT. Protein product: CASGRQDGLGGTGELFF.

This clone occurred a few times. Additional DNA sequences in this sample encode the identical CDR3. The chain combines TRBV7-9 with TRBJ1-2, with D possibly TRBD1 on 5 matching bases. CDR3 length equals 13 residues. V dropped 1 base and J dropped 5 bases, with 8 bases sitting between them. The germline CDR1 and CDR2 sequences are SEHNR and FQNEAQ (reference sequence). The DNA for the CDR3 is TGTGCCAGCAGCTTAGGCAGGGATTATGGCTACACCTTC. This sequence encodes CASSLGRDYGYTF.

This sequence joins TRBV2 and TRBJ2-4; maybe TRBD1 (8 bases). The CDR3 spans 15 residues. Trimming took off 6 bases at V and 10 bases at J, with 22 bases between the two ends. Germline CDR1 is SNHLY and CDR2 is FYNNEI. The CDR3 DNA follows: TGTGCCAGCAGATCCGACAGGGGCGGGGGATCGATTCAGTACTTC. Translating gives CASRSDRGGGSIQYF.

The chain uses TRBV6-5 and TRBJ1-1; 10 positions agree with TRBD1. V dropped 5 bases and J dropped 6; count of bases not matched to a gene: 6. CDR1 and CDR2 (germline): MNHEY, SVGAGI. The CDR3 consists of 14 residues. The CDR3 DNA reads as TGTGCCAGCAGTAGTGACAGGGGGCAGTCTGAAGCTTTCTTT. This sequence encodes CASSSDRGQSEAFF.

The rearrangement joins TRBV27 to TRBJ1-2; possible D gene TRBD1, 5 bases. From germline, CDR1 is MNHEY and CDR2 SMNVEV (reference sequence). This CDR3 spans 13 amino acids. V dropped 8 bases and J dropped 5 bases, with 15 bases sitting between them. The CDR3 nucleotides read TGTGCCAGCGGCAGGGTCCGTCGGTATGGCTACACCTTC. Amino acids: CASGRVRRYGYTF.

The sample holds a few counts of this clone. The J gene is TRBJ1-6, the V gene TRBV6-4, with 8 bases matching TRBD1. The V gene end was trimmed by 6 bases and the J gene end by 7 bases; junction bases not matched to a gene: 8. The germline V gene encodes CDR1 MRHNA and CDR2 SNTAGT. CDR3 length equals 15 residues. The CDR3 protein is CASRQDRAGNSPLHF. As DNA, the CDR3 is TGTGCCAGCAGACAGGACAGGGCTGGCAATTCACCCCTCCACTTT.

The chain has TRBV28 and TRBJ1-4, with D possibly being TRBD1 (6 bases). Between the trimmed V and J ends, which lost 3 bases and 6 bases, there was a span of 11 bases. The germline V gene has CDR1 MDHEN and CDR2 SYDVKM. The CDR3 spans 14 residues. The CDR3 DNA reads TGTGCCAGCAGTTTGACAGGTGTCGATGAAAAACTGTTTTTT. Translating gives CASSLTGVDEKLFF.

The chain links TRBV21-1 to TRBJ1-6. TRBV21-1 is a listed pseudogene. This CDR3 region has 20 residues. The CDR3 bases are TGTGCCACCAGGGGGAGGGGGGACAACGCCTTTGTGCTTTCGAATTCACCCCTCCACTTT. Its protein product is CATRGRGDNAFVLSNSPLHF.

The V call is TRBV4-1, the J call TRBJ1-5; no reliable D call. Germline V gives CDR1 MGHRA, CDR2 YSYEKL. Trimming cost V 0 bases and J 4 bases, with 4 bases left between them. CDR3 length: 13 amino acids. CDR3 coding DNA: TGCGCCAGCAGCCAAGATAATAATCAGCCCCAGCATTTT. Protein product: CASSQDNNQPQHF.

The chain has TRBV19 and TRBJ2-5; TRBD2 matches at 9 bases. V shed 3 bases and J 5 bases; nucleotides not matched to a gene: 4. The CDR3 is made up of 14 amino acids. CDR1 and CDR2 (germline): LNHDA, SQIVND (reference sequence). Here the CDR3 reads CASSIAGGRETQYF. The CDR3 coding sequence is TGTGCCAGTAGTATCGCGGGGGGGCGGGAGACCCAGTACTTC.

Only one count was recorded for this clone. The V and J genes are TRBV6-5 and TRBJ1-5; no clear D gene. Germline V gives CDR1 MNHEY, CDR2 SVGAGI. With 8 bases removed from V and 1 base from J, the gap between germline ends came to 9 bases. This CDR3 region has 13 residues. CDR3 bases: TGTGCCAGCGAAACAGAGAGCAATCAGCCCCAGCATTTT. Translated: CASETESNQPQHF.

The V and J genes are TRBV2 and TRBJ2-1, with TRBD2 identical over 10 bases. Germline V gene sequence: CDR1 SNHLY, CDR2 FYNNEI. This CDR3 is built from 15 residues. J gave up 7 bases and V 5 bases, and 8 bases lay outside the gene matches. CDR3 bases: TGTGCCAGCAGTCTGAAAGCGGGGGGGTCGAATGAGCAGTTCTTC. Translating it yields CASSLKAGGSNEQFF.

The gene calls are TRBV7-9 and TRBJ1-3; the match to TRBD1 covers 8 bases. J gave up 2 bases and V 5 bases, and 5 bases lay outside the gene matches. The length of the CDR3 is 15 residues. Germline loops: CDR1 SEHNR, CDR2 FQNEAQ (reference sequence). CDR3 DNA sequence: TGTGCCAGCAGCACTTCGACAGGGGCTGGAAACACCATATATTTT. Encoded protein: CASSTSTGAGNTIYF.

This clone has more than one count but fewer than ten. The chain links TRBV3-1 (or the pseudogene TRBV3-2) to TRBJ2-7; 11 bases are a match to TRBD1. Germline lookup yields CDR1 LGHDT and CDR2 YNNKEL (reference sequence). The CDR3 has 14 amino acids. V was clipped by 1 base and J by 6 bases; unmatched bases: 2. In nucleotides, the CDR3 is TGTGCCAGCAGCCAAGGGACAGGGGGCCGCGAGCAGTACTTC. Translation: CASSQGTGGREQYF.

The table lists this clone with a few counts. V is TRBV11-2 and J is TRBJ1-2; D gene uncertain. The V gene lost 0 bases and the J gene lost 3 bases, with 8 bases spanning the gap. There are 14 residues in the CDR3. Germline loops: CDR1 SGHAT, CDR2 FQNNGV. CDR3 loop: CASSLDPSDYGYTF. The CDR3 DNA reads as TGTGCCAGCAGCTTAGATCCATCGGACTATGGCTACACCTTC.

This clone has a single count. The chain uses TRBV18 and TRBJ1-3, with 8 bases matching TRBD1. V dropped 6 bases and J dropped 0; count of bases not matched to a gene: 7. This CDR3 spans 16 amino acids. The germline V gene has CDR1 KGHSH and CDR2 LQKENI. CDR3 DNA sequence: TGTGCCAGCTCGCTTAACAGGGGGACCTCTGGAAACACCATATATTTT. Translated: CASSLNRGTSGNTIYF.

The chain links TRBV6-6 to TRBJ2-5; 7 nucleotides line up with TRBD1. The length of the CDR3 is 14 residues. The V and J ends lost 5 bases and 2 bases, in that order; junction bases with no gene match: 5. Germline CDR1 and CDR2: MNHNY and SVGAGI (reference sequence). CDR3 region: CASSPTGRQETQYF. The CDR3 DNA reads TGTGCCAGCAGTCCGACAGGGCGTCAAGAGACCCAGTACTTC.

The V and J genes are TRBV18 and TRBJ2-1, with 9 nucleotides matching TRBD2. Unmatched junction bases numbered 5, after V lost 4 bases and J lost 7 bases. CDR1 KGHSH and CDR2 LQKENI come from the germline V gene. CDR3 length: 14 amino acids. The CDR3 reads CASSQLAGRNEQFF. CDR3 sequence (DNA): TGTGCCAGCTCACAACTAGCGGGTAGGAATGAGCAGTTCTTC.

The V and J genes are TRBV7-9 and TRBJ2-6; no clear D gene. The germline V gene has CDR1 SEHNR and CDR2 FQNEAQ (reference sequence). V gave up 8 bases and J gave up 1 base, with 6 bases separating them. This CDR3 comprises 13 residues. In DNA, the CDR3 is TGTGCCAGCCACGGGTCTGGGGCCAACGTCCTGACTTTC. Translated: CASHGSGANVLTF.

The genes are TRBV27 and TRBJ2-1, with 12 bases that match TRBD2. The CDR3 has 16 residues. The germline V gene encodes CDR1 MNHEY and CDR2 SMNVEV (reference sequence). Germline trimming cut 7 bases from V and 7 bases from J; bases unmatched to any gene: 11. The DNA of the CDR3 is TGTGCCAGCACCTCCGGGCTAGCGGGAGGGCCGAATGAGCAGTTCTTC. Encoded protein: CASTSGLAGGPNEQFF.